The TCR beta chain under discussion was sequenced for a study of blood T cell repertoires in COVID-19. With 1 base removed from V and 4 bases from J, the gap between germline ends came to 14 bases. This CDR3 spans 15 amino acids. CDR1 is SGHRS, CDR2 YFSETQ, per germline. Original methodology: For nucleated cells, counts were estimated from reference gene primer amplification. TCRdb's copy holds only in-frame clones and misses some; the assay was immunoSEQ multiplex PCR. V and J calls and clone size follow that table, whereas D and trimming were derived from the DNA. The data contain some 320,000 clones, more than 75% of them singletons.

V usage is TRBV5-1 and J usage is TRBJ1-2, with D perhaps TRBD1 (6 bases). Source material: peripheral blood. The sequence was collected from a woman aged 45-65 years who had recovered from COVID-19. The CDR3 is CASSLFPGQIYGYTF. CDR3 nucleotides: TGCGCCAGCAGCTTGTTTCCCGGACAGATCTATGGCTACACCTTC. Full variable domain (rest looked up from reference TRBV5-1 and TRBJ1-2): KAGVTQTPRYLIKTRGQQVTLSCSPISGHRSVSWYQQTPGQGLQFLFEYFSETQRNKGNFPGRFSGRQFSNSRSEMNVSTLELGDSALYLCASSLFPGQIYGYTFGSGTRLTVV.